This TCR beta chain originates from a study of siplizumab effects on memory and regulatory T cells. Study-level points and caveats: An assignable naive or memory phenotype was lacking in roughly 80-97% of proliferating CD4+ or CD8+ clones. The study did not confirm that proliferating Tregs from siplizumab cultures were suppressive. Treg-derived clones made up an average of about 73% of mappable alloreactive CD4+ clones with siplizumab and roughly 29% in controls. Alloreactive sequences from unstimulated CD4+ memory cells fell significantly with siplizumab.

Sequencing used immunoSEQ multiplex PCR; TCRdb keeps in-frame clones, though not all of them. The sample shows 80,000 to 95,000 clones, approximately 95% of them seen only once. This CDR3 is 12 amino acids long. With 11 bases removed from V and 5 bases from J, the gap between germline ends came to 14 bases. The germline CDR1 and CDR2 sequences are SNHLY and FYNNEI. As concerns this clone: Antigen: not known.

V and J are TRBV2 and TRBJ2-3, with a tentative D call TRBD2 (5 bases). Sequencing was performed on CD8+ T cells sorted from blood. The clonotype comes from a human donor in good health. The CDR3 nucleotides read TGTGCCGGGGAGTGGCCCCAAGATACGCAGTATTTT. It encodes CAGEWPQDTQYF.